The next 19 T cell receptor beta chains were all read from a single sample in a study of T cells in Graves' hyperthyroidism and ophthalmopathy. Researchers amplified the TCR beta CDR3 regions from RNA transcripts. With the HTBI primer set, the TCR CDR3 went through a first round of RT-PCR. TCRdb reprocessed the multiplex PCR reads with MiXCR, giving one entry per CDR3 protein. The sample gives hundreds of thousands of distinct CDR3 sequences, over 10% of which show up once; around a tenth is in the top ten. Sequencing used blood. These receptors came from a woman aged 18 to 35 with Graves' hyperthyroidism.

The J gene is TRBJ1-3, the V gene TRBV4-1; D is possibly TRBD1 (6 bases). V gave up 4 bases and J gave up 4 bases, with 14 bases separating them. The CDR3 spans 15 residues. Per germline, CDR1 MGHRA and CDR2 YSYEKL. CDR3 sequence reads: CASSPRRGSGNTIYF. DNA for the CDR3: TGCGCCAGCAGCCCTAGGAGGGGGAGCGGAAACACCATATATTTT.

This clonotype was detected ten times or more. The chain has TRBV7-2 and TRBJ2-1, with 7 bases identical to TRBD2. The CDR3 has 15 amino acids. V lost 6 bases to trimming and J lost 5 bases; unmatched junction nucleotides: 10. The germline V gene encodes CDR1 SGHTA and CDR2 FQGNSA. In DNA, the CDR3 is TGTGCCAGCAGTCAGTGGCTAGCGGAGAACAATGAGCAGTTCTTC. Translation gives CASSQWLAENNEQFF.

This clonotype was observed at least ten times. The chain joins TRBV12-5 to TRBJ2-3, with 8 bases matching TRBD2. CDR3 size: 14 residues. Germline lookup yields CDR1 LGHNT and CDR2 FRNRAP. Germline trimming cut 4 bases from V and 4 bases from J; bases unmatched to any gene: 4. The CDR3 loop is CASGSGLGADTQYF. The CDR3 coding sequence is TGTGCTAGTGGTTCGGGACTAGGAGCAGATACGCAGTATTTT.

This clonotype has at least ten counts. The chain has TRBV30 and TRBJ1-1; D is uncertain. The germline V gene encodes CDR1 GTSNPN and CDR2 SVGIG (reference sequence). The CDR3 runs to 13 residues. Trimming pared 2 bases from V and 2 bases from J, leaving 9 bases between. CDR3 in DNA: TGTGCCTGGAGTATAGACGTTAACACTGAAGCTTTCTTT. Encoded protein: CAWSIDVNTEAFF.

This clonotype was observed many times. For the CDR3, the DNA is TGTGCCAGCAGTGAAGCAGGGGGACAGGGTTACGAGACCCAGTACTTC. The encoded protein is CASSEAGGQGYETQYF. V is TRBV6-1 and J is TRBJ2-5; 9 bases are a match to TRBD1. Trimming removed 0 bases from V and 5 bases from J; junction bases left unmatched: 7. Germline loops: CDR1 MNHNS, CDR2 SASEGT. The CDR3 extends over 16 amino acids.

This clonotype was counted at least ten times. The chain joins TRBV27 to TRBJ1-5, with D unresolved. Germline V gene sequence: CDR1 MNHEY, CDR2 SMNVEV (reference sequence). Deletions cut 3 bases from V and 2 bases from J, with 5 bases between. This CDR3 is 13 amino acids long. CDR3 DNA sequence: TGTGCCAGCAGTTTTATGGGCAATCAGCCCCAGCATTTT. Amino acid sequence: CASSFMGNQPQHF.

The V and J genes are TRBV7-9 and TRBJ1-2; a possible D gene is TRBD1 (5 bases). Trimming removed 1 base at V and 8 bases at J, with 11 bases between. CDR1 and CDR2 from the germline V gene are SEHNR and FQNEAQ (reference sequence). This CDR3 spans 13 amino acids. The CDR3 bases are TGTGCCAGCAGCTTAGGGGCAGGGCCGGGCTACACCTTC. Translation gives CASSLGAGPGYTF.

This clonotype was picked up many times. V and J are TRBV6-1 and TRBJ1-5; weak D call: TRBD1 (6 bases). Trimming took off 4 bases at V and 6 bases at J, with 10 bases between the two ends. CDR3 length: 13 residues. The germline gives CDR1 MNHNS, CDR2 SASEGT. The CDR3 loop is CASSGQGSQPQHF. The CDR3 DNA sequence: TGTGCCAGCAGTGGTCAGGGGAGTCAGCCCCAGCATTTT.

This clonotype was counted at least ten times. The chain recombines TRBV28 with TRBJ2-7; TRBD2 matches 10 bases. This CDR3 is built from 15 residues. V dropped 2 bases and J dropped 6; count of bases not matched to a gene: 7. Per the germline V gene, CDR1 is MDHEN and CDR2 is SYDVKM. The CDR3 spells CASSLQASGRSEQYF. CDR3 nucleotides: TGTGCCAGCAGTTTACAGGCTAGCGGGAGAAGCGAGCAGTACTTC.

This clonotype has a handful of counts. Since a much larger clone is just one base distant, this may be a read error. V and J are TRBV6-5 and TRBJ2-1, with D unclear. The length of the CDR3 is 17 residues. With 0 bases removed from V and 4 bases from J, the gap between germline ends came to 16 bases. CDR1 is MNHEY and CDR2 is SVGAGI in the germline V gene. The CDR3 DNA reads as TGTGCCAGCAGTTACTCCCTCCCGGAGAGCTTATACAATGAGCAGTTCTTC. Amino acids: CASSYSLPESLYNEQFF.

V usage is TRBV27 and J usage is TRBJ2-4; D may be TRBD2 (6 bases). Germline V gene sequence: CDR1 MNHEY, CDR2 SMNVEV (reference sequence). Trimming removed 5 bases at V and 3 bases at J, with 14 bases between. This CDR3 is 15 amino acids long. CDR3 region: CASSPTWGGKNIQYF. DNA of the CDR3: TGTGCCAGCAGTCCGACGTGGGGAGGCAAAAACATTCAGTACTTC.

This clonotype showed up many times. This chain links TRBV12-3 or TRBV12-4 with TRBJ1-4, with a weak D call TRBD1 (6 bases). The CDR3 is 16 residues long. Trimming removed 5 bases at V and 10 bases at J, with 23 bases between. The CDR3 bases are TGTGCCAGCAGTCGGGACACACTTAATTCCGGCGGAAAACTGTTTTTT. Translating it yields CASSRDTLNSGGKLFF.

About this clonotype itself: One end of the junction fails to match germline, which may point to a read error. J is TRBJ2-2 and V is TRBV9; possibly TRBD2 for D (5 bases). CDR1 is SGDLS, CDR2 YYNGEE, per germline. The CDR3 spans 15 residues. The CDR3 here is CTSSVVGGYGGELFF. DNA for the CDR3: TGTACCAGCAGCGTAGTTGGCGGGTACGGCGGGGAGCTGTTTTTT.

This clonotype was observed at least ten times. This chain joins TRBV24-1 and TRBJ2-7; no clear D gene. V was clipped by 6 bases and J by 0 bases, with 11 bases between them. This CDR3 spans 14 amino acids. Germline values: CDR1 KGHDR, CDR2 SFDVKD. CDR3 region: CATSPGRTSYEQYF. In DNA form, the CDR3 reads TGTGCCACCAGTCCTGGCCGAACCTCCTACGAGCAGTACTTC.

The V gene is TRBV20-1, the J gene TRBJ1-2; 10 bases match TRBD1. CDR1 is DFQATT and CDR2 is SNEGSKA in the germline V gene (reference sequence). The CDR3 sequence is 16 residues long. V was pared by 6 bases and J by 0 bases, with 10 bases of the junction left unmatched. CDR3 sequence: CSAPTGTGAANYGYTF. CDR3 bases: TGCAGTGCCCCCACCGGGACAGGGGCCGCTAACTATGGCTACACCTTC.

This clonotype was seen at least ten times. V and J are TRBV10-3 and TRBJ2-5; possible D gene TRBD2, 6 bases. The V gene's germline CDR1 is ENHRY and CDR2 SYGVKD. The CDR3 covers 13 residues. Trimming cost V 4 bases and J 1 base, with 7 bases left between them. CDR3 protein: CAISGDFQETQYF. The CDR3 DNA sequence: TGTGCCATCAGTGGGGACTTCCAAGAGACCCAGTACTTC.

This clonotype turned up a few times. The rearrangement joins TRBV6-4 to TRBJ1-4, with TRBD1 matching over 9 bases. In germline, CDR1 is MRHNA, CDR2 SNTAGT. Losses at the gene ends were 4 bases for V and 6 bases for J; bases not matched to a gene: 12. The CDR3 loop spans 17 amino acids. As DNA, the CDR3 is TGTGCCAGCAGTGGATGGGGACCGGGACAGGGAGATGAAAAACTGTTTTTT. Its protein is CASSGWGPGQGDEKLFF.

This clonotype appeared many times. This chain uses TRBV12-3 or TRBV12-4 with TRBJ2-7, with D tentatively TRBD1 (5 bases). Trimming pared 0 bases from V and 3 bases from J, leaving 9 bases between. The CDR3 has 14 residues. CDR3 sequence: CASSLALTDYEQYF. CDR3 in DNA: TGTGCCAGCAGTTTAGCGCTGACAGACTACGAGCAGTACTTC.

Of note for this clonotype: It is likely a read error, because the conserved phenylalanine at the end of the CDR3 is missing. This chain uses TRBV12-3 or TRBV12-4 with TRBJ2-1; no firm D call. The CDR3 has 12 residues. V gave up 3 bases and J gave up 4 bases, with 4 bases separating them. DNA of the CDR3: TGTGCCAGCAGTTTTGAGTACAATGAGCAGTTCCTC. This codes for CASSFEYNEQFL.